This T cell receptor beta chain was sequenced for a study of blood T cell repertoires in COVID-19. Study-wide background: Donors in the United States, Italy and Spain gave samples during acute or convalescent COVID-19. T cells, B-cell-depleted T cells, or PBMCs provided the cDNA or gDNA that served as material.

Repertoires were generated with immunoSEQ multiplex PCR, while TCRdb's copy carries only in-frame clones and drops some. Seen here are under 150,000 clones, around 87% observed once, and the top ten hold roughly 3.2%. V was clipped by 9 bases and J by 2 bases; unmatched bases: 7. The CDR3 is made up of 14 amino acids. CDR1 SGHRS and CDR2 YFSETQ come from the germline V gene. This chain connects TRBV5-1 to TRBJ2-5, with TRBD1 identical over 10 bases. This receptor was taken from an older woman with active COVID-19. The sequencing sample was made of peripheral blood. CDR3 in DNA: TGCGCCACGAGCCCGGGACAGGGGCAAGAGACCCAGTACTTC. It codes for CATSPGQGQETQYF.